This TCR beta chain stems from a study of cytomegalovirus exposure and HLA in healthy donors. A note on this clone: Its antigen is unidentified.

The PCR made use of 60 Vbeta and 13 Jbeta primers. Authors' analysis steps: A later analysis counted about 80 million unique TCR beta chains, around 10 million shared. Sequenced by immunoSEQ multiplex PCR; TCRdb stores in-frame clones only, minus some. V, J and clone size reflect that table, while D and trimming were determined from the DNA. Among about 150,000 clones, about 78% were seen once, and the ten largest hold 1.1% to 1.5%. Overall study findings and caveats: The study designated fewer than 200 TCR beta chains cytomegalovirus-associated. Analysis performed later showed TCR beta chains linked to HLA being more clonally expanded than equally common others.

The donors (healthy individuals) were bone marrow donors. Sequenced: PBMCs. The receptor's source is a male donor in good health and CMV-seronegative.

The CDR3 DNA reads TGTGCCAGCAGTTGGGACAGGGACACTGAAGCTTTCTTT. This encodes CASSWDRDTEAFF. The V call is TRBV5-4, the J call TRBJ1-1, with 9 bases identical to TRBD1. The CDR3 sequence is 13 residues long. V shed 5 bases and J 3 bases; nucleotides not matched to a gene: 2. Per germline, CDR1 SGHNT and CDR2 YYREEE (reference sequence).